The clone carrying this T cell receptor beta chain was recorded many times. Amplification of TCR beta CDR3 regions used RNA as the template. TCR CDR3 regions were first amplified by RT-PCR with HTBI primers. Each CDR3 protein gets one entry after TCRdb re-called the multiplex PCR reads with MiXCR. Of 600,000 to 750,000 distinct CDR3 sequences listed, around a sixth are singletons. This specimen belongs to a study of T cells in Graves' hyperthyroidism and ophthalmopathy. Germline CDR1 reads GTSNPN; CDR2 reads SVGIG (reference sequence). This CDR3 region has 14 residues. The V end was cut by 2 bases, the J end by 2 bases, with 12 bases between.

What was sequenced was blood. V and J are TRBV30 and TRBJ1-2, with D maybe TRBD1 (6 bases). The origin of this receptor is a man aged 50 or older with Graves' hyperthyroidism. The CDR3 protein is CAWSSGVVNYGYTF. CDR3 bases: TGTGCCTGGAGTTCAGGGGTGGTAAACTATGGCTACACCTTC.